This record covers a single TCR beta chain. Antigen specificity is unknown. This CDR3 has 18 residues. Per the germline V gene, CDR1 is SGHTA and CDR2 is FQGNSA. Losses at the gene ends were 5 bases for V and 6 bases for J; bases not matched to a gene: 17. This specimen belongs to a study of cytomegalovirus exposure and HLA in healthy donors. It was with 60 Vbeta and 13 Jbeta primers that the PCR ran. Sequencing used immunoSEQ multiplex PCR; TCRdb keeps in-frame clones, though not all of them. Recorded here are roughly 120,000 clones; the top ten clones represent around 2.9%. Study results and limitations: Within the data, a cluster of highly shared sequence variants was likely a sequencing artifact. Later analysis revealed greater clonal expansion in HLA-associated TCR beta chains than in equally common others.

The receptor's source is a man under 40 in good health and CMV-seronegative. V usage is TRBV7-2 and J usage is TRBJ2-3; 10 bases agree with TRBD2. The sequenced sample was PBMCs. This CDR3 is CASSPRGLAGVGGDTQYF. As DNA, the CDR3 is TGTGCCAGCAGCCCCCGGGGGCTAGCGGGAGTCGGCGGGGATACGCAGTATTTT.